This T cell receptor beta chain appears in the sequencing data of a study of T cell responses to AZD1222 COVID-19 vaccine. General study findings and limits: Baseline testing showed seropositivity in only six or seven AZD1222 recipients. In the spike-specific TCR repertoire, nearly half reportedly target unmutated variant regions. A mostly white British donor set with more females was recruited, and clonal diversity was possibly underestimated.

V was trimmed by 5 bases and J by 3 bases, leaving 10 bases between them. This CDR3 has 13 residues. Per germline, CDR1 SEHNR and CDR2 FQNEAQ (reference sequence). As concerns this clone: Its target is not known.

This table comes from immunoSEQ multiplex PCR, and its TCRdb copy is limited to in-frame clones, with some not included. The sample yields more than 95,000 clones, about 88% seen once. The sample here was peripheral blood, taken on day 0 of AZD1222 vaccination. The receptor was isolated from an adult in good health. V usage is TRBV7-9 and J usage is TRBJ1-1; D gene unclear. Here the CDR3 reads CASSPGRDTEAFF. The CDR3 DNA is TGTGCCAGCAGCCCAGGACGGGACACTGAAGCTTTCTTT.